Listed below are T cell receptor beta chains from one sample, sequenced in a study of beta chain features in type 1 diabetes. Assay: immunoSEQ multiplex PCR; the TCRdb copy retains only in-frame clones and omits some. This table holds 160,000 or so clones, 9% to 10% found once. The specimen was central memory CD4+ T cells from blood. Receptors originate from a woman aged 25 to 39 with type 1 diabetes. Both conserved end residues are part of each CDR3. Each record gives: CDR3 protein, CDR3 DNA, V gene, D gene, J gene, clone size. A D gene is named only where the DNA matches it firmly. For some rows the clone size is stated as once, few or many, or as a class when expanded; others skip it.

CDR3 protein: CASSLPGTGGASRGYTF; CDR3 DNA: TGTGCCAGCAGTTTACCAGGGACAGGGGGCGCCTCCCGGGGCTACACCTTC; V gene: TRBV27; D gene: TRBD1; J gene: TRBJ1-2; clone size: many
CDR3 protein: CASSLGSLAGETQYF; CDR3 DNA: TGTGCCAGCAGCTTAGGATCACTAGCGGGAGAGACCCAGTACTTC; V gene: TRBV11-3; D gene: TRBD2; J gene: TRBJ2-5; clone size: .
CDR3 protein: CASSAQGPNNEQFF; CDR3 DNA: TGTGCCAGCAGTGCACAGGGTCCGAACAATGAGCAGTTCTTC; V gene: TRBV6-5; D gene: .; J gene: TRBJ2-1; clone size: .
CDR3 protein: CASSPSGNNQPQHF; CDR3 DNA: TGTGCCAGCTCACCATCGGGGAACAATCAGCCCCAGCATTTT; V gene: TRBV18; D gene: .; J gene: TRBJ1-5; clone size: .
CDR3 protein: CASSVDRVVGETQYF; CDR3 DNA: TGTGCCAGCAGCGTGGACAGGGTGGTAGGAGAGACCCAGTACTTC; V gene: TRBV11-2; D gene: TRBD1; J gene: TRBJ2-5; clone size: few
CDR3 protein: CAIGRDRQETQYF; CDR3 DNA: TGTGCCATCGGAAGGGACAGGCAAGAGACCCAGTACTTC; V gene: TRBV2; D gene: TRBD1; J gene: TRBJ2-5; clone size: few
CDR3 protein: CASSPGTTQETQYF; CDR3 DNA: TGTGCCAGCTCACCGGGGACAACCCAAGAGACCCAGTACTTC; V gene: TRBV18; D gene: .; J gene: TRBJ2-5; clone size: few
CDR3 protein: CASQDRGEWGYTF; CDR3 DNA: TGTGCCAGCCAGGACAGGGGAGAGTGGGGCTACACCTTC; V gene: TRBV18; D gene: TRBD1; J gene: TRBJ1-2; clone size: few
CDR3 protein: CASTKAAGNQPQHF; CDR3 DNA: TGCGCCAGCACTAAGGCGGCAGGCAATCAGCCCCAGCATTTT; V gene: TRBV10-2; D gene: .; J gene: TRBJ1-5; clone size: .
CDR3 protein: CASSGGTSGTGTQYF; CDR3 DNA: TGTGCCAGCAGTGGAGGGACTAGTGGAACCGGGACCCAGTACTTC; V gene: TRBV2; D gene: TRBD2; J gene: TRBJ2-5; clone size: few
CDR3 protein: CASSSTGKGGYTF; CDR3 DNA: TGCGCCAGCAGCTCCACAGGGAAGGGCGGCTACACCTTC; V gene: TRBV4-1; D gene: .; J gene: TRBJ1-2; clone size: .
CDR3 protein: CASSAASGTQTYEQYF; CDR3 DNA: TGTGCCAGCAGCGCCGCCTCCGGGACACAAACCTACGAGCAGTACTTC; V gene: TRBV7-2; D gene: .; J gene: TRBJ2-7; clone size: few
CDR3 protein: CSVGGGGFLRYEQYF; CDR3 DNA: TGCAGCGTGGGGGGGGGCGGGTTTCTCCGCTACGAGCAGTACTTC; V gene: TRBV29-1; D gene: .; J gene: TRBJ2-7; clone size: few
CDR3 protein: CASSLQGNGNQPQHF; CDR3 DNA: TGTGCCAGCAGCTTACAGGGGAACGGCAATCAGCCCCAGCATTTT; V gene: TRBV7-8; D gene: .; J gene: TRBJ1-5; clone size: .
CDR3 protein: CASMSFNQPQHF; CDR3 DNA: TGTGCCAGCATGAGTTTCAATCAGCCCCAGCATTTT; V gene: TRBV6-6; D gene: .; J gene: TRBJ1-5; clone size: .
CDR3 protein: CSVKPGPGEPLHF; CDR3 DNA: TGCAGCGTCAAGCCGGGACCAGGGGAACCCCTCCACTTT; V gene: TRBV29-1; D gene: .; J gene: TRBJ1-6; clone size: .
CDR3 protein: CASSARDGYEQYF; CDR3 DNA: TGTGCCAGCAGTGCTAGAGACGGCTACGAGCAGTACTTC; V gene: TRBV2; D gene: .; J gene: TRBJ2-7; clone size: few
CDR3 protein: CASSPAVVSHNGYTF; CDR3 DNA: TGTGCCAGCAGCCCGGCGGTCGTCAGTCATAATGGATACACCTTC; V gene: TRBV7-9; D gene: .; J gene: TRBJ1-2; clone size: few
CDR3 protein: CASSLGQGDIYGYTF; CDR3 DNA: TGTGCCAGCAGTCTCGGACAGGGTGATATCTATGGCTACACCTTC; V gene: TRBV28; D gene: TRBD1; J gene: TRBJ1-2; clone size: few
CDR3 protein: CASSLGDRALDYGYTF; CDR3 DNA: TGCGCCAGCAGCTTGGGGGACAGGGCATTGGACTATGGCTACACCTTC; V gene: TRBV5-1; D gene: TRBD1; J gene: TRBJ1-2; clone size: few
CDR3 protein: CASSSDSLYGYTF; CDR3 DNA: TGTGCCAGCAGCTCGGACAGTCTCTATGGCTACACCTTC; V gene: TRBV5-4; D gene: .; J gene: TRBJ1-2; clone size: few
CDR3 protein: CASSAGGGVTNEKLFF; CDR3 DNA: TGTGCCAGCAGCGCGGGAGGAGGGGTCACTAATGAAAAACTGTTTTTT; V gene: TRBV13; D gene: .; J gene: TRBJ1-4; clone size: .
CDR3 protein: CASMGGGRQPQHF; CDR3 DNA: TGTGCCAGCATGGGGGGGGGTCGTCAGCCCCAGCATTTT; V gene: TRBV2; D gene: .; J gene: TRBJ1-5; clone size: .
CDR3 protein: CASSMDSTYEQYF; CDR3 DNA: TGTGCCAGCAGCATGGACAGTACCTACGAGCAGTACTTC; V gene: TRBV5-4; D gene: .; J gene: TRBJ2-7; clone size: few
CDR3 protein: CASSEDGTVNNYGYTF; CDR3 DNA: TGCGCCAGCAGTGAGGACGGGACAGTGAATAACTATGGCTACACCTTC; V gene: TRBV10-2; D gene: TRBD1; J gene: TRBJ1-2; clone size: .
CDR3 protein: CASSPFPGQGASSEQFF; CDR3 DNA: TGTGCCAGCTCACCGTTTCCGGGACAGGGGGCGTCCAGTGAGCAGTTCTTC; V gene: TRBV18; D gene: TRBD1; J gene: TRBJ2-1; clone size: .
CDR3 protein: CASSFRPNYGYTF; CDR3 DNA: TGTGCCAGCAGTTTCAGGCCTAACTATGGCTACACCTTC; V gene: TRBV28; D gene: .; J gene: TRBJ1-2; clone size: .
CDR3 protein: CSTQANIQYF; CDR3 DNA: TGTTCAACACAGGCAAACATTCAGTACTTC; V gene: TRBV7-9; D gene: .; J gene: TRBJ2-4; clone size: many
CDR3 protein: CASSLSSGVFYEQYF; CDR3 DNA: TGCGCCAGCAGCTTGTCCAGCGGGGTCTTCTACGAGCAGTACTTC; V gene: TRBV5-1; D gene: TRBD2; J gene: TRBJ2-7; clone size: .
CDR3 protein: CASSLSGAAGETQYF; CDR3 DNA: TGTGCCAGCAGTCTCTCAGGGGCAGCTGGTGAGACCCAGTACTTC; V gene: TRBV11-3; D gene: .; J gene: TRBJ2-5; clone size: .
CDR3 protein: CASSFTPTGGGNQPQHF; CDR3 DNA: TGTGCCAGCAGTTTCACCCCGACAGGGGGGGGCAATCAGCCCCAGCATTTT; V gene: TRBV28; D gene: TRBD1; J gene: TRBJ1-5; clone size: few
CDR3 protein: CASSPTIEAYGYTF; CDR3 DNA: TGTGCCAGCTCGCCGACGATAGAGGCCTATGGCTACACCTTC; V gene: TRBV18; D gene: .; J gene: TRBJ1-2; clone size: .
CDR3 protein: CASSGGVSSQRTQYF; CDR3 DNA: TGTGCCAGCAGTGGCGGAGTATCAAGCCAAAGGACCCAGTACTTC; V gene: TRBV2; D gene: .; J gene: TRBJ2-5; clone size: .
CDR3 protein: CASSEALADREQYF; CDR3 DNA: TGTGCCAGCAGCGAGGCGCTAGCGGACAGGGAGCAGTACTTC; V gene: TRBV9; D gene: .; J gene: TRBJ2-5; clone size: .
CDR3 protein: CASSLQGDYEQYF; CDR3 DNA: TGTGCCAGTAGTCTACAGGGCGATTACGAGCAGTACTTC; V gene: TRBV19; D gene: .; J gene: TRBJ2-7; clone size: .
CDR3 protein: CASSLQGGNEQFF; CDR3 DNA: TGCGCCAGCAGCTTGCAGGGGGGCAATGAGCAGTTCTTC; V gene: TRBV5-1; D gene: .; J gene: TRBJ2-1; clone size: .
CDR3 protein: CASSGKLAGRSYNEQFF; CDR3 DNA: TGTGCCAGCAGTGGCAAACTAGCGGGCCGCTCCTACAATGAGCAGTTCTTC; V gene: TRBV2; D gene: TRBD2; J gene: TRBJ2-1; clone size: .
CDR3 protein: CASSLARGQGSNEQYF; CDR3 DNA: TGCGCCAGCAGCTTGGCCCGGGGACAGGGGTCTAACGAGCAGTACTTC; V gene: TRBV5-1; D gene: TRBD1; J gene: TRBJ2-7; clone size: .
CDR3 protein: CASSQVSGTTYEQYF; CDR3 DNA: TGCGCCAGCAGCCAAGTATCCGGGACAACCTACGAGCAGTACTTC; V gene: TRBV4-1; D gene: .; J gene: TRBJ2-7; clone size: .
CDR3 protein: CASSPGAQETQYF; CDR3 DNA: TGTGCCAGCTCACCAGGAGCGCAAGAGACCCAGTACTTC; V gene: TRBV18; D gene: .; J gene: TRBJ2-5; clone size: many
CDR3 protein: CASSQGGHQPQHF; CDR3 DNA: TGCGCCAGCAGCCAAGGGGGGCATCAGCCCCAGCATTTT; V gene: TRBV4-1; D gene: .; J gene: TRBJ1-5; clone size: many
CDR3 protein: CSVGSDTIYF; CDR3 DNA: TGCAGCGTTGGCTCGGACACCATATATTTT; V gene: TRBV29-1; D gene: .; J gene: TRBJ1-3; clone size: .